This T cell receptor (beta chain) was sequenced during a study of blood T cell repertoires in COVID-19. Method: immunoSEQ multiplex PCR; TCRdb's copy keeps in-frame clones and lacks some. The sample has tens of thousands of clones; around 82% are singletons. The germline CDR1 and CDR2 sequences are MNHNS and SASEGT. V was cut by 1 base and J by 13 bases, with 10 bases left in between. CDR3 length: 11 residues. Sequencing was carried out using peripheral blood. This clonotype was obtained from a man between 60 and 75 years old with acute or convalescent COVID-19. The V and J genes are TRBV6-1 and TRBJ1-1, with TRBD1 as a possible D gene (6 bases). In DNA form, the CDR3 reads TGTGCCAGCAGTGAAGTCGTAGGGGGTTTCTTT. Translated, it gives CASSEVVGGFF.